These 14 T cell receptor beta chains were sequenced from one sample in a study of cytomegalovirus exposure and HLA in healthy donors (dated by TCRdb to about 2017). The library was produced with the immunoSEQ multiplex PCR assay. The clones in this table, taken by TCRdb from immuneACCESS, are in-frame only. Not every clone is retained; where verified, under half of the shortfall comes from an unresolved V gene, and the cause of the rest is unknown. The sample table shows over 110,000 clones, and around 86% are seen once. The ten top clones hold approximately 8.7% of the sample. Sequencing was done on a sample of PBMCs. Receptor source: a man aged 18 to 29 in good health and CMV-seropositive.

J is TRBJ2-1 and V is TRBV5-4, with TRBD2 identical over 9 bases. V dropped 0 bases and J dropped 8; count of bases not matched to a gene: 6. Germline CDR1 and CDR2: SGHNT and YYREEE (reference sequence). The CDR3 sequence is 15 residues long. DNA for the CDR3: TGTGCCAGCAGCTTGGGCTTAGCGGGAGTTTATGAGCAGTTCTTC. Translating gives CASSLGLAGVYEQFF.

The CDR3 here is CASKRTDIQYF. The CDR3, as DNA: TGTGCCAGCAAGAGAACGGACATTCAGTACTTC. The gene calls are TRBV6-1 and TRBJ2-4, with D hard to call. The germline V gene encodes CDR1 MNHNS and CDR2 SASEGT. The CDR3 totals 11 residues. Trimming stripped 7 bases from V and 8 bases from J, with 9 bases between.

This clone was seen a few times. The genes are TRBV21-1 and TRBJ2-7; TRBD1 was called by the table and not checked on the DNA. TRBV21-1 is a pseudogene segment. This CDR3 spans 13 amino acids. In DNA, the CDR3 is TGTGCCAGCAATGTACAGTCTTTCTACGAGCAGTACTTC. Translated: CASNVQSFYEQYF.

The chain links TRBV6-4 to TRBJ2-1; weak D call: TRBD2 (6 bases). This CDR3 region has 13 residues. The V end lost 8 bases, the J end lost 7 bases, and 15 bases lay between the germline ends. Germline V gene lookup returns CDR1 MRHNA and CDR2 SNTAGT. The DNA for the CDR3 is TGTGCCAGCGGAACGGGAGAGAGGAATGAGCAGTTCTTC. Translation: CASGTGERNEQFF.

The chain links TRBV7-2 to TRBJ2-1, with D unclear. The CDR3 contains 14 residues. Germline V gene sequence: CDR1 SGHTA, CDR2 FQGNSA. Trimming took 1 base from V and 7 from J, leaving 11 bases between them. The CDR3 sequence is CASSLDRIQNEQFF. In DNA form, the CDR3 reads TGTGCCAGCAGCTTAGATAGAATTCAAAATGAGCAGTTCTTC. The full variable domain, completed using reference TRBV7-2 and TRBJ2-1, is GAGVSQSPSNKVTEKGKDVELRCDPISGHTALYWYRQSLGQGLEFLIYFQGNSAPDKSGLPSDRFSAERTGGSVSTLTIQRTQQEDSAVYLCASSLDRIQNEQFFGPGTRLTVL.

V gene TRBV6-5 combines with J gene TRBJ2-5; D gene ambiguous. The CDR3 has 13 residues. Trimming pared 8 bases from V and 2 bases from J, leaving 12 bases between. CDR1 MNHEY and CDR2 SVGAGI come from the germline V gene. The DNA of the CDR3 is TGTGCCAGCCAAAAAAGAGAGCAAGAGACCCAGTACTTC. It is translated as CASQKREQETQYF.

The V and J genes are TRBV6-5 and TRBJ1-2; 8 nucleotides match TRBD1. CDR1 and CDR2 (germline): MNHEY, SVGAGI. The V and J ends lost 5 bases and 7 bases, in that order; junction bases with no gene match: 9. The length of the CDR3 is 14 residues. Written as DNA, the CDR3 is TGTGCCAGCAGTCCCCGGACAGGGAAGCTTGGCTACACCTTC. Its protein is CASSPRTGKLGYTF.

The chain is built from TRBV7-9 and TRBJ1-1; D gene unclear. Germline values: CDR1 SEHNR, CDR2 FQNEAQ (reference sequence). Trimming took 1 base from V and 0 from J, leaving 15 bases between them. The CDR3 covers 17 residues. CDR3 region: CASSLEGLRAMNTEAFF. The CDR3 nucleotides read TGTGCCAGCAGCTTAGAAGGGTTGAGGGCCATGAACACTGAAGCTTTCTTT.

The chain employs TRBV7-2 and TRBJ1-5; no reliable D call. This CDR3 is 14 amino acids long. Per the germline V gene, CDR1 is SGHTA and CDR2 is FQGNSA. V gave up 1 base and J gave up 9 bases, with 13 bases separating them. The CDR3 DNA reads as TGTGCCAGCAGCTTAGACTCCTCCCCAAGGCCCCAGCATTTT. Translated, it gives CASSLDSSPRPQHF.

V is TRBV5-1 and J is TRBJ1-1, with a possible D match to TRBD1 (6 bases). The CDR3 is made up of 15 amino acids. The germline V and J ends were trimmed by 0 bases and 0 bases, with 9 bases remaining between them. The V gene's germline CDR1 is SGHRS and CDR2 YFSETQ. The CDR3 coding sequence is TGCGCCAGCAGCTTGGGGGACACCATGAACACTGAAGCTTTCTTT. Protein: CASSLGDTMNTEAFF.

Written as DNA, the CDR3 is TGTGCCAGCATCAAGGGGGAGGGGACAGGGGAGCAGTACTTC. Amino acids: CASIKGEGTGEQYF. The chain couples TRBV6-6 to TRBJ2-7, with 9 bases identical to TRBD1. Germline CDR1 reads MNHNY; CDR2 reads SVGAGI (reference sequence). This CDR3 contains 14 residues. The V segment lost 7 bases and the J segment 7 bases; nucleotides outside the gene matches: 11.

The rearrangement links TRBV7-6 to TRBJ2-2; 8 bases fit TRBD2. The ends lost 2 bases at V and 4 bases at J; junction bases unmatched: 6. The length of the CDR3 is 16 residues. CDR1 is SGHVS, CDR2 FNYEAQ, per germline. CDR3 amino acids: CASSLSGGAGTGELFF. Here the CDR3 DNA reads TGTGCCAGCAGCTTAAGCGGGGGTGCTGGCACCGGGGAGCTGTTTTTT. Full variable domain (remainder filled in from reference TRBV7-6 and TRBJ2-2): GAGVSQSPRYKVTKRGQDVALRCDPISGHVSLYWYRQALGQGPEFLTYFNYEAQQDKSGLPNDRFSAERPEGSISTLTIQRTEQRDSAMYRCASSLSGGAGTGELFFGEGSRLTVL.

The chain is built from TRBV11-2 and TRBJ2-7; tentative D call: TRBD1 (5 bases). This CDR3 is 15 amino acids long. Germline values: CDR1 SGHAT, CDR2 FQNNGV. V dropped 2 bases and J dropped 1 base, with 12 bases sitting between them. CDR3 DNA: TGTGCCAGCAGCTTACAGGGTCTGCCGTCCTACGAGCAGTACTTC. This encodes CASSLQGLPSYEQYF.

The chain uses TRBV28 and TRBJ2-3; D is possibly TRBD2 (6 bases). In germline, CDR1 is MDHEN, CDR2 SYDVKM. V lost 2 bases, J lost 4 bases, and 13 bases lay in between. CDR3 length: 15 residues. The CDR3 DNA sequence: TGTGCCAGCAGTTTACGGGGTGGGAGGCCAGATACGCAGTATTTT. Protein: CASSLRGGRPDTQYF.